This TCR beta chain appears in the sequencing data of a study of blood T cell repertoires in COVID-19. TCRdb's copy holds only in-frame clones and misses some; the assay was immunoSEQ multiplex PCR. This table holds 340,000 or so clones, roughly 84% found once. The CDR3 sequence is 12 residues long. Trimming took 0 bases from V and 13 from J, leaving 9 bases between them. In germline, CDR1 is MDHEN, CDR2 SYDVKM. The sequence was obtained from a man between 45 and 60 years old with active or convalescent COVID-19. The sequenced sample consisted of peripheral blood. The chain combines TRBV28 with TRBJ1-4, with D unclear. The CDR3 DNA reads TGTGCCAGCAGTTTATGGACCTCGGGACTGTTTTTT. This gives the protein CASSLWTSGLFF.